Reported below is one T cell receptor beta chain. Time point indicated: week 3, after first cycle of checkpoint inhibitor. Assay used: immunoSEQ multiplex PCR; TCRdb lists only in-frame clones, some missing. This sample has about 11,000 clones; more than 70% occur once, and the top ten carry more than 15%. This record comes from a study of blood T cell dynamics during melanoma immunotherapy. CDR1 and CDR2 (germline): SGHTA, FQGTGA. This CDR3 region has 17 residues. V shed 3 bases and J 2 bases; nucleotides not matched to a gene: 8. This TCR was recovered from a human donor with melanoma. The material sequenced was blood, taken from a patient treated with checkpoint blockade. This chain joins TRBV7-3 and TRBJ2-5; 11 bases are shared with TRBD1. CDR3 residues: CASSLGQGGPLQETQYF. DNA of the CDR3: TGTGCCAGCAGCTTGGGACAGGGGGGCCCCTTGCAAGAGACCCAGTACTTC.